A single T cell receptor beta chain is shown here with its context. These data belong to a study of blood T cell repertoires in COVID-19. Study context: Material from acute and convalescent COVID-19 was sourced from the United States, Italy and Spain. T cells, B-cell-depleted T cells, or PBMCs supplied cDNA or gDNA.

The ends lost 3 bases at V and 7 bases at J; junction bases unmatched: 9. This CDR3 comprises 14 residues. Per germline, CDR1 SGDLS and CDR2 YYNGEE. Per the study methods: The authors estimated nucleated cell counts from reference gene primer amplification. The method was immunoSEQ multiplex PCR; TCRdb's version includes in-frame clones alone and lacks a portion of them. V and J calls and clone size follow that table, whereas D and trimming were derived from the DNA. The sample shows about 230,000 clones, 81% of them seen only once. This receptor was taken from a woman aged 80 or over with acute or convalescent COVID-19. The material sequenced was peripheral blood. The chain couples TRBV9 to TRBJ1-2; the match to TRBD1 covers 7 bases. CDR3 residues: CASSEGAGGFGYTF. Here the CDR3 DNA reads TGTGCCAGCAGCGAAGGGGCAGGGGGGTTTGGCTACACCTTC.